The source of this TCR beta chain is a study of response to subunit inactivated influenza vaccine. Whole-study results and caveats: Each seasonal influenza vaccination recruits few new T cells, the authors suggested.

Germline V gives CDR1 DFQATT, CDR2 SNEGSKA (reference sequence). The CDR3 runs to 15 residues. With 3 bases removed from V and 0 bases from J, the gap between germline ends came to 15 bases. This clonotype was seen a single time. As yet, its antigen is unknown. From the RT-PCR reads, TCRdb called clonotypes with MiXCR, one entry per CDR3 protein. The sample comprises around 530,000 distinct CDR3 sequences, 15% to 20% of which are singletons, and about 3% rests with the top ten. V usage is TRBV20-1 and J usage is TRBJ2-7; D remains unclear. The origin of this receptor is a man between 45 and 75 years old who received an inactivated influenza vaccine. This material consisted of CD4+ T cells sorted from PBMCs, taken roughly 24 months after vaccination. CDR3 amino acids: CSASRPGLSSYEQYF. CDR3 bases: TGCAGTGCTAGCCGACCTGGGCTTAGCTCCTACGAGCAGTACTTC.